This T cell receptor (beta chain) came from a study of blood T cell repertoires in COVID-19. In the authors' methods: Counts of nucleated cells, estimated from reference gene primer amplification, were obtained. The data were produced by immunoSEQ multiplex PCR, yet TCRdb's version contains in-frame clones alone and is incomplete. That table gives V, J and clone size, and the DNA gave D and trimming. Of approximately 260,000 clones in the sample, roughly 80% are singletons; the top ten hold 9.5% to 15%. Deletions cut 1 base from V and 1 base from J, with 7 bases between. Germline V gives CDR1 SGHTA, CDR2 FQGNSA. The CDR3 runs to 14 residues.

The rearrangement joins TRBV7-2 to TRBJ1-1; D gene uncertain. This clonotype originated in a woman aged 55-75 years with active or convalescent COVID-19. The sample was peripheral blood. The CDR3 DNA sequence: TGTGCCAGCAGCTTAGATCCAGGGAACACTGAAGCTTTCTTT. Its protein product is CASSLDPGNTEAFF. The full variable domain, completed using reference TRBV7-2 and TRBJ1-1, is GAGVSQSPSNKVTEKGKDVELRCDPISGHTALYWYRQSLGQGLEFLIYFQGNSAPDKSGLPSDRFSAERTGGSVSTLTIQRTQQEDSAVYLCASSLDPGNTEAFFGQGTRLTVV.